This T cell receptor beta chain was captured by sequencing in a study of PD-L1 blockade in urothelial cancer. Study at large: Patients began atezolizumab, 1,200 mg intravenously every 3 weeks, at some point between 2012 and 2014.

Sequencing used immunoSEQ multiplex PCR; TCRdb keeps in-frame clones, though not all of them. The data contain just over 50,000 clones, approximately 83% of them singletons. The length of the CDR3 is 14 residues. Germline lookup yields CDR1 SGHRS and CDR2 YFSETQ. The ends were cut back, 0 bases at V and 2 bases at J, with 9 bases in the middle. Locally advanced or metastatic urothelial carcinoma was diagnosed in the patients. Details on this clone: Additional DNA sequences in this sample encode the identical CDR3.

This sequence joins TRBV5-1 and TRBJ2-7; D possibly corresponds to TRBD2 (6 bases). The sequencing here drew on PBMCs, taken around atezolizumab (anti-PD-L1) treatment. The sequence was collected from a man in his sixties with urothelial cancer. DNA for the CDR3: TGCGCCAGCAGCTTGGAGGCGGGGACCTACGAGCAGTACTTC. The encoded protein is CASSLEAGTYEQYF.